Listed here is a single T cell receptor beta chain. It has no known antigen specificity. The junction and the germline gene differ at one end; a read error may be behind it. Library prep was done by the immunoSEQ multiplex PCR assay. For the multiplex PCR, a mixture combining 60 forward primers for TCR Vbeta segments and 13 reverse primers for TCR Jbeta segments was used. Amplification of the CDR3 region of rearranged TCR beta genes was performed with a multiplex PCR assay on genomic DNA. The Illumina HiSeq System was used to sequence the amplified TCR beta libraries as 87-base-pair reads. Per the authors' processing: A later analysis counted approximately 76 million unique TCR beta chains across the 666 repertoires, and 10 million to 12 million of these chains were shared by at least two donors. A nearest-neighbor algorithm error-corrected the raw reads and collapsed the reads into unique sequences, merging closely related sequences to remove PCR and sequencing errors. CDR3 sequences were aligned to IMGT reference sequences to assign V, D and J gene segments. For a sequence to be retained, a match of at least six nucleotides to both a V gene segment and a J gene segment was required. A rearrangement was called productive if the CDR3 had no stop codons and remained in frame with V and J, and every other rearrangement was called non-productive. Following IMGT convention, CDR3 was defined as the stretch from the second conserved V-encoded cysteine to the conserved J-encoded phenylalanine. In an earlier analysis of approximately 590 of the donors, sequences lacking an unambiguous match to a single V gene segment were excluded. In an earlier analysis of a few hundred of the donors, V segments were called functional above 56.7% productive rearrangements and were called segregating when the between-donor standard deviation exceeded 5%. A statistical classification framework was developed to diagnose cytomegalovirus status using the catalog of TCR beta chain sequences. A later analysis assigned V and J genes by comparing TCR nucleotide sequences with IMGT/GENE-DB human TR gene sequences. The TCRdist pipeline was used in a later analysis to assign CDR3 sequences and most-parsimonious VDJ recombination scenarios. A later analysis defined each TCR beta chain by its CDR3 amino acid sequence plus V-gene family, and excluded reads lacking a unique V-gene family. As a way to deal with suspected cross-contamination and a sequencing artifact, a later analysis dropped 592 nucleotide sequences that were highly shared and had low generation probability. For each public chain, a later analysis derived a clonal expansion index from normalized ranks of inferred template counts within each repertoire. A later analysis computed generation probabilities with a VDJ recombination model fitted to out-of-frame rearrangements, and checked the results against IGoR. In a later analysis, TCR-TCR, TCR-HLA and TCR-CMV co-occurrence was scored with hypergeometric tests, and a repertoire-size bias correction was applied to TCR pairs. In a later analysis, false discovery rates were estimated by permuting HLA or CMV assignments 20 times. In a later analysis, co-occurring TCRs were grouped using DBSCAN, with TCRdist sequence similarity added in when clustering inside HLA-allele-positive subsets. Co-occurrence clustering excluded repertoires with fewer than 30,000 or more than 120,000 public chains, plus five with anomalous nucleotide sharing. TCRdb's version of the immuneACCESS table is confined to in-frame rearrangements and falls short of the full clone set. An unresolved V gene accounts for under half of the shortfall where checked; the remainder is of unknown origin. Clone size and V and J calls were adopted from that table, with D and trimming inferred from the DNA. Present in this sample are fewer than 130,000 clones, less than 85% of which were seen just once. The ten most abundant clones make up about an eighth of the sample.

The CDR3, from cysteine to phenylalanine, totals 16 residues. The read is trimmed to its CDR3 DNA, 48 bases read in frame from base 1. Reading the germline V gene (reference sequence) gives CDR1 SGHNT and CDR2 YYREEE. The record originates from a study of cytomegalovirus exposure and HLA in healthy donors listed by TCRdb under 2017. Describing the broader study: An earlier analysis of 587 of the donors reported about 250 Gb of sequence data and roughly 100 million unique TCR beta sequences from about 180 million T cells. The genetic ancestry cluster associated with self-reported Caucasian donors included about four fifths of the roughly 400 genotyped donors. The number of donors typed differed by locus, with 629-630 for A, B, C, DRB1 and DQB1, around 560 for DQA1, 606 for DPA1, and over 400 for DPB1. HLA typing included class I and class II loci at four-digit resolution. The study aimed to test whether cataloging public T cell receptors could reveal signatures of past pathogen exposure. In a later genetic analysis, genome-wide SNP genotypes for about 65% of the roughly 700 donors were used, and that subset was treated as a discovery cohort. Besides the first cohort of around 700 subjects, a separate validation cohort made up of about 120 different subjects was used. All discovery cohort repertoires had been generated using a single sequencing platform. Rather than drawing on any new phenotypic data, the later analysis identified candidate immune exposures from TCR beta sequences and the way those sequences occurred across donors. The study profiled the T cell repertoires of fewer than 850 subjects by immunosequencing and related them to cytomegalovirus serostatus. To predict cytomegalovirus infection status, the study brought together high-throughput TCR immunosequencing, statistical association of individual TCRs with disease status, and machine learning. Because of strong linkage in the cohort, 5 or 6 DR-DQ haplotypes were treated as single units for association and clustering. Donor age, sex, ethnicity and CMV serostatus were collected together with the repertoire data. Across 300 to 500 genotyped donors of the cohort, an average of about 240,000 unique TCR beta nucleotide sequences per donor were sequenced, and roughly a sixth of those sequences were non-productive. An earlier analysis of some 600 of the donors applied high-throughput TCR beta sequencing to assess whether each TCR beta V gene segment acted as functional or pseudogenic. To study patterns of TCR occurrence, a later analysis re-analyzed previously published TCR beta repertoires from around 670 donors and added high-resolution HLA genotyping. Approximately 300 gigabases of sequencing data and 70 million to 85 million unique TCR sequences were included in an early release covering over 600 HLA-typed donors. General conclusions and limits of the study: The earlier analysis of a few hundred of the donors excluded approximately 15 rarely observed V segments, including chromosome 9 orphons, because counts were too low. Cytomegalovirus status was reported to be diagnosed by the classifier with high specificity and sensitivity in both the original and validation cohorts. A later genetic analysis reported fewer N-insertions in productive TCRs among donors in an Asian-associated ancestry cluster than the roughly 700-donor mean. Because HLA typing was unavailable for some donors at each locus, only the typed subset was used in association tests. An earlier analysis of 450 to 750 of the donors showed that most TCR beta V segments appeared in productive rearrangements either about 87% or about 30% of the time, which broadly matched IMGT annotations. For the cohort, immune exposure information was limited to CMV serostatus. In a later analysis, the rate of TCR association differed among HLA loci, with DRB1 alleles having the most associated TCRs and HLA-C alleles having the fewest. The authors suggested that the approach could potentially be generalized to other disease states and immunological phenotypes. A later analysis found that most CMV-associated TCR beta chains appeared HLA-restricted, with HLA associations seemingly driven largely by CMV exposure. Some IMGT-functional V segments, including TRBV6-2 and TRBV6-3, could not be distinguished by the 87-base-pair reads and were therefore excluded. Correlated functional status among segregating V segments might be attributable to linkage disequilibrium, but an unknown experimental factor could not be ruled out. In vitro tests confirmed that a few of the cytomegalovirus-associated TCR beta chains recognize cytomegalovirus antigens. Specific HLA alleles were associated with some 15,000 TCR beta sequences at a false discovery rate of 0.05 in a later analysis. A later analysis reported that several top co-occurrence clusters appeared linked to parvovirus B19, influenza, CMV and Epstein-Barr virus. A group of highly shared sequence variants was considered likely to be a technical artifact of the sequencing pipeline. A later analysis found that HLA-associated TCR beta chains were more clonally expanded and had lower generation probabilities than equally common non-associated chains. A further reported finding was that TCR beta sequences accurately predicted the HLA-A and HLA-B alleles for most subjects in the first cohort. The study listed approximately 150 TCR beta chains as associated with cytomegalovirus. Only TCR beta chains were sequenced in this cohort, and the absence of alpha or paired-chain data limited detectable features. A later genetic analysis associated a missense DCLRE1C variant with V-gene and J-gene trimming of TCR beta chains, and an independent cohort replicated the association. Assigning TCR associations to individual alleles was difficult when HLA alleles, especially DR and DQ, strongly co-occurred. The presence/absence analyses assumed that sequencing depth was roughly uniform across donors, and that assumption may not be true. Most TCR sequences were seen in very few donors, while some public TCRs were found in many individuals.

The cohort was made up of approximately 700 healthy bone marrow donors. Cohort members were all nominally healthy when sampled, although unrecorded immune exposures were likely present. The donor was CMV seropositive and was included in the group of approximately 310 seropositive cohort members. A peripheral blood sample was provided by each donor, and peripheral blood mononuclear cells were used for TCR beta sequencing. Genomic DNA was extracted from the blood cell samples with the Qiagen DNeasy Blood Extraction Kit. The receptor was isolated from a man in his thirties or forties in good health and CMV-seropositive. Rearrangement joined TRBV5-4 to TRBJ2-4, and 7 junction bases match TRBD1. Sequenced: PBMCs. The DNA is as follows: TGTGCCAGCAGCACGACAGGGCCAATAGCCAAAAACAGTCAGTACTTC. This codes for CASSTTGPIAKNSQYF.